Listed below are T cell receptor beta chains from one sample, sequenced in a study of T cells in localized non-small cell lung cancer. Sequencing was performed with immunoSEQ multiplex PCR; in TCRdb, only in-frame clones are kept and a portion is missing. The sample has tens of thousands of clones, 70% to 90% seen once. The sequencing here drew on peripheral blood, taken before any cancer treatment. These receptors were obtained from a female donor over 55 with stage I lung adenocarcinoma. CDR3s include the opening cysteine and the closing phenylalanine or tryptophan. The D gene is left open where the match is weak. Clone size, where shown, is once, few, many, or a class for clones that have expanded.

cdr3_length	j_call	clone_size	v_call	d_call	cdr3_nt	cdr3_aa
15	TRBJ1-3	NA	TRBV19	NA	TGTGCCAGTATAGGATCCTCCGTTCCTGGAAACACCATATATTTT	CASIGSSVPGNTIYF
18	TRBJ2-6	NA	TRBV5-4	NA	TGTGCCAGCAGCTTGGGAGGACGGATGAGCTCTGGGGCCAACGTCCTGACTTTC	CASSLGGRMSSGANVLTF
18	TRBJ2-4	NA	TRBV9	NA	TGTGCCAGCAGCGTAGATCTCCCGGGACAACCAACCAAAAACATTCAGTACTTC	CASSVDLPGQPTKNIQYF
11	TRBJ1-2	NA	TRBV7-8	TRBD1	TGTGCATCGGGACAGGCTTATGGCTACACCTTC	CASGQAYGYTF
13	TRBJ1-1	NA	TRBV6-6	NA	TGTGCCAGCAGTTTAGGGGTTTACGCTGAAGCTTTCTTT	CASSLGVYAEAFF
15	TRBJ1-5	NA	TRBV18	NA	TGTGCCAGCTCACCAGGGTACGGGGGCAATCAGCCCCAGCATTTT	CASSPGYGGNQPQHF
15	TRBJ1-2	NA	TRBV18	TRBD1	TGTGCCAGCTCACCCCTGGGACAGAGTAACTATGGCTACACCTTC	CASSPLGQSNYGYTF
13	TRBJ2-7	NA	TRBV18	NA	TGTGCCAGCTCACCAGGCTCCTCCTACGAGCAGTACTTC	CASSPGSSYEQYF
11	TRBJ2-3	NA	TRBV28	NA	TGTGCCAGCACCCAGACAGATACGCAGTATTTT	CASTQTDTQYF
15	TRBJ2-4	NA	TRBV6-6	NA	TGTGCCAGCAGCCACGAGGGGCTAGCCAAAAACATTCAGTACTTC	CASSHEGLAKNIQYF
14	TRBJ1-2	NA	TRBV2	TRBD1	TGTGCCAGCAGTACCCCAAGGGACAGGGATGGCTACACCTTC	CASSTPRDRDGYTF
12	TRBJ1-4	NA	TRBV9	NA	TGTGCCAGCAGCGCTCACGAGGAAAAACTGTTTTTT	CASSAHEEKLFF
16	TRBJ1-6	once	TRBV6-4	TRBD1	TGTGCCAGCAGTGACGACCCGGACAGGAATAATTCACCCCTCCACTTT	CASSDDPDRNNSPLHF
15	TRBJ2-3	NA	TRBV5-1	NA	TGCGCCAGCAGCTTATCAGGAGGACTTCCAGATACGCAGTATTTT	CASSLSGGLPDTQYF
13	TRBJ1-2	NA	TRBV27	NA	TGTGCCAGCAGTTTAAGACAGAGTTATGGCTACACCTTC	CASSLRQSYGYTF
16	TRBJ1-5	few	TRBV4-1	TRBD1	TGCGCCAGCAGCCACCAGGGACAGCATAGCAATCAGCCCCAGCATTTT	CASSHQGQHSNQPQHF
15	TRBJ1-2	NA	TRBV28	TRBD1	TGTGCCAGCAGCCCGACGGACAGGGGCTCCTATGGCTACACCTTC	CASSPTDRGSYGYTF
13	TRBJ1-2	NA	TRBV9	NA	TGTGCCAGCAGCCTAGGAAAGGGTCTTGGCTACACCTTC	CASSLGKGLGYTF
16	TRBJ2-1	once	TRBV6-6	NA	TGTGCCAGCAGACGCGGGACCTCCGCCTCCTACAATGAGCAGTTCTTC	CASRRGTSASYNEQFF
11	TRBJ1-1	NA	TRBV19	NA	TGTGCCAGTAGTATGTACACTGAAGCTTTCTTT	CASSMYTEAFF
15	TRBJ2-3	NA	TRBV15	TRBD2	TGTGCCACCAGCAGTGAAGCGGGGGGGGCAGATACGCAGTATTTT	CATSSEAGGADTQYF
14	TRBJ1-1	NA	TRBV7-9	TRBD1	TGTGCCAGCAGTCAAGGACAGGGGAGGACTGAAGCTTTCTTT	CASSQGQGRTEAFF
11	TRBJ2-3	NA	TRBV5-1	NA	TGCGCCAGCAGCTTTCAAGATACGCAGTATTTT	CASSFQDTQYF
20	TRBJ2-1	NA	TRBV5-4	TRBD2	TGTGCCAGCAGCTCCGGGGGAGGGAGGGACGAGTCGGGCTCCTACAATGAGCAGTTCTTC	CASSSGGGRDESGSYNEQFF
14	TRBJ2-1	once	TRBV18	NA	TGTGCCAGCTCACGGGAGGCTTCCGTAAATGAGCAGTTCTTC	CASSREASVNEQFF
13	TRBJ1-2	few	TRBV18	NA	TGTGCCAGCTCACCAGCAGACGCGAGGGGCTACACCTTC	CASSPADARGYTF
15	TRBJ1-1	NA	TRBV15	NA	TGTGCCACCAGCAGAGAGAGGGGGAAGAACACTGAAGCTTTCTTT	CATSRERGKNTEAFF
14	TRBJ1-4	NA	TRBV28	NA	TGTGCCAGCAGTTCAGGAGGGGCGGGGGAAAAACTGTTTTTT	CASSSGGAGEKLFF
14	TRBJ1-2	once	TRBV9	NA	TGTGCCAGCAGCGTAGGGATACAGGGCTATGGCTACACCTTC	CASSVGIQGYGYTF
14	TRBJ1-2	few	TRBV30	NA	TGTGCCTGGAGTGGACCAACGTGGGGAGGTGGCTACACCTTC	CAWSGPTWGGGYTF
12	TRBJ2-3	NA	TRBV13	NA	TGTGCCAGCAGCTTTTACGCAGATACGCAGTATTTT	CASSFYADTQYF
14	TRBJ2-5	NA	TRBV21-1	NA	TGTGCCAGCAGCAAAAACAGGGCCGGGGGGACCCAGTACTTC	CASSKNRAGGTQYF
17	TRBJ2-1	NA	TRBV18	TRBD2	TGTGCCAGCTCACCTGATACCACGGGACTAGCGCACAATGAGCAGTTCTTC	CASSPDTTGLAHNEQFF
14	TRBJ2-3	NA	TRBV11-2	TRBD2	TGTGCCAGCAGCCCCCGGACTAGCGGGACGAGGCAGTATTTT	CASSPRTSGTRQYF
16	TRBJ2-1	once	TRBV27	TRBD2	TGTGCCAGCCATAAGGGTCCTAGCGGGGTGGGGAATGAGCAGTTCTTC	CASHKGPSGVGNEQFF
16	TRBJ2-1	NA	TRBV4-1	TRBD1	TGCGCCAGCAGCCAAGGGACCGGGACAGCAAACAATGAGCAGTTCTTC	CASSQGTGTANNEQFF
13	TRBJ2-1	NA	TRBV10-1	TRBD2	TGCGCCAGCAGACCTAGCGGGGGGGCTGAGCAGTTCTTC	CASRPSGGAEQFF
12	TRBJ2-2	few	TRBV10-3	NA	TGTGCCATCAGTGAAAGAGGCGGGGAGCTGTTTTTT	CAISERGGELFF
13	TRBJ1-4	NA	TRBV2	NA	TGTGCCAGCAAGGATGGTGTTAATGAAAAACTGTTTTTT	CASKDGVNEKLFF
12	TRBJ1-2	NA	TRBV6-6	NA	TGTGCCAGCAGTTACTCGGGTACTGGCTACACCTTC	CASSYSGTGYTF
13	TRBJ2-7	NA	TRBV10-2	NA	TGCGCCAGCAGTGAGAATGACAACTACGAGCAGTACTTC	CASSENDNYEQYF
17	TRBJ1-3	NA	TRBV18	NA	TGTGCCAGCTCACCTCGGACCGGCGGTAACTCTGGAAACACCATATATTTT	CASSPRTGGNSGNTIYF
13	TRBJ2-3	NA	TRBV5-6	NA	TGTGCCAGCAGCTTGCGCGGAGTGGATACGCAGTATTTT	CASSLRGVDTQYF
15	TRBJ2-3	few	TRBV7-2	NA	TGTGCCAGCAGCTTAGCGGTAACTAGCACAGATACGCAGTATTTT	CASSLAVTSTDTQYF
15	TRBJ2-1	NA	TRBV5-1	TRBD2	TGCGCCAGCATGATCCTAGCGGGACGGGAGAATGAGCAGTTCTTC	CASMILAGRENEQFF
12	TRBJ2-5	NA	TRBV30	NA	TGTGCCTGGAGTGTACTGGCGGGCACCCAGTACTTC	CAWSVLAGTQYF
17	TRBJ1-3	NA	TRBV15	NA	TGTGCCACCAGCAGAGGGGGGACTCTTGACTCTGGAAACACCATATATTTT	CATSRGGTLDSGNTIYF
14	TRBJ2-7	NA	TRBV11-3	NA	TGTGCCAGCAGCCACATTATTACCCCCGACGAGCAGTACTTC	CASSHIITPDEQYF
15	TRBJ1-5	NA	TRBV6-5	NA	TGTGCCAGCACCCCCACCGGGACAACTAATCAGCCCCAGCATTTT	CASTPTGTTNQPQHF
14	TRBJ2-4	NA	TRBV18	NA	TGTGCCAGCTCACCGTTACCCGGGCAAAACATTCAGTACTTC	CASSPLPGQNIQYF
15	TRBJ1-5	few	TRBV27	TRBD1	TGTGCCAGCAGTCCCGACAGGGACAGACATCAGCCCCAGCATTTT	CASSPDRDRHQPQHF
16	TRBJ1-4	NA	TRBV19	NA	TGTGCCAGTACCCCAACCCCTGCCAGGGTTGGTGAAAAACTGTTTTTT	CASTPTPARVGEKLFF
17	TRBJ2-7	NA	TRBV5-1	NA	TGCGCCAGCAGCTCCCCCCCGGGGAGATCGGGCTCCTACGAGCAGTACTTC	CASSSPPGRSGSYEQYF
16	TRBJ2-4	NA	TRBV5-1	NA	TGCGCCAGCAGCCTAGGAAGGAACCTAGCCAAAAACATTCAGTACTTC	CASSLGRNLAKNIQYF
16	TRBJ1-6	NA	TRBV7-2	TRBD1	TGTGCCAGCAGCTTACGAAGGACAGGGGGTAATTCACCCCTCCACTTT	CASSLRRTGGNSPLHF